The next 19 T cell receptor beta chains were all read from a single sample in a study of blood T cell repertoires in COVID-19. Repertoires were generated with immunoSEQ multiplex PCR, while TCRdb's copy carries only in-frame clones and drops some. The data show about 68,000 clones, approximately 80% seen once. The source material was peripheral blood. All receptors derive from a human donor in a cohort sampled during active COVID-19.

CDR3 residues: CASSFTTGQSPLHF. In nucleotides, the CDR3 is TGTGCCAGCAGCTTTACGACGGGTCAATCACCCCTCCACTTT. The chain has TRBV7-2 and TRBJ1-6; D ambiguous. Trimming took 3 bases from V and 10 from J, leaving 13 bases between them. Germline V gives CDR1 SGHTA, CDR2 FQGNSA. This CDR3 has 14 amino acids.

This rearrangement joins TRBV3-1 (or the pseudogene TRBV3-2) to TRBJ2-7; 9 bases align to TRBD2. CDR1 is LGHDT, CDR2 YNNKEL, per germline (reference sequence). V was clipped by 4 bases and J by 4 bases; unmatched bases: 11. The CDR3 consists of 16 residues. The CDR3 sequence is CASSLGGGAQGYEQYF. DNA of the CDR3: TGTGCCAGCAGCCTCGGCGGGGGGGCTCAGGGGTACGAGCAGTACTTC.

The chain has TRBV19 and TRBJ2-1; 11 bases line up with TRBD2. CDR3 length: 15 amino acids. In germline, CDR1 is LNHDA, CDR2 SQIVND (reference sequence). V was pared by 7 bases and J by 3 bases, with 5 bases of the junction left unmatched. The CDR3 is CASTPSGRFYNEQFF. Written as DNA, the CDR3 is TGTGCCAGTACCCCTAGCGGGAGGTTCTACAATGAGCAGTTCTTC.

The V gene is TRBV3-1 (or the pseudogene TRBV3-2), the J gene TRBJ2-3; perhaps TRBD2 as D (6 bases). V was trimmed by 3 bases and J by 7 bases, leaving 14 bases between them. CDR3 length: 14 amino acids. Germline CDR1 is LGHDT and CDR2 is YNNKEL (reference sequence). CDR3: CASSQQSSGHTQYF. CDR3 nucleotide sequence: TGTGCCAGCAGCCAGCAGAGTAGCGGCCATACGCAGTATTTT.

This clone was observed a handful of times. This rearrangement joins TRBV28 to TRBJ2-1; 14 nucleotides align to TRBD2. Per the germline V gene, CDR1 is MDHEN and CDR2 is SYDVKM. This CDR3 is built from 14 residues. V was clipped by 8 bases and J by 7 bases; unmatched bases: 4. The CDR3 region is CASARTSGRNEQFF. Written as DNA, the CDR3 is TGTGCCAGCGCCAGGACTAGCGGGAGGAATGAGCAGTTCTTC. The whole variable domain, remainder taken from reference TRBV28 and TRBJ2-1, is DVKVTQSSRYLVKRTGEKVFLECVQDMDHENMFWYRQDPGLGLRLIYFSYDVKMKEKGDIPEGYSVSREKKERFSLILESASTNQTSMYLCASARTSGRNEQFFGPGTRLTVL.

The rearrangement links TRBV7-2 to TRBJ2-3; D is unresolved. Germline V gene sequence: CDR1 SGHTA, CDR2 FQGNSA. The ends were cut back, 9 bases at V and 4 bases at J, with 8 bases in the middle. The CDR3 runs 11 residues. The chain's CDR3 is CASSTADTQYF. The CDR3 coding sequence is TGTGCCAGTTCAACGGCAGATACGCAGTATTTT.

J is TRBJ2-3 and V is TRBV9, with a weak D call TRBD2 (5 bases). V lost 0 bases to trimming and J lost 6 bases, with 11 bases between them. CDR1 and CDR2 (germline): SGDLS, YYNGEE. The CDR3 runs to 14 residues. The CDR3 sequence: CASSVDREGDTQYF. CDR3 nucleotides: TGTGCCAGCAGCGTAGACCGGGAAGGGGATACGCAGTATTTT. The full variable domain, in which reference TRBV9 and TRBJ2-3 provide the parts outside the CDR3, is DSGVTQTPKHLITATGQRVTLRCSPRSGDLSVYWYQQSLDQGLQFLIQYYNGEERAKGNILERFSAQQFPDLHSELNLSSLELGDSALYFCASSVDREGDTQYFGPGTRLTVL.

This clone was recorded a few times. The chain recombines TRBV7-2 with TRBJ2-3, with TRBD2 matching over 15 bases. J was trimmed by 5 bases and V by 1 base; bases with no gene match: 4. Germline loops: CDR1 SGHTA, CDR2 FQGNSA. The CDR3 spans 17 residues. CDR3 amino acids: CASSLEGTSGGLDTQYF. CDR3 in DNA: TGTGCCAGCAGCTTAGAGGGGACTAGCGGGGGGTTAGATACGCAGTATTTT.

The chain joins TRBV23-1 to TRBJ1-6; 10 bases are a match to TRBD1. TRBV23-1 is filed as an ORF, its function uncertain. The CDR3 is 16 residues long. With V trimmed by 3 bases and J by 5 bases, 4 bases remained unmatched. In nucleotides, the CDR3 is TGCGCCAGCAGTCAGCCGACAGGGGGCAATAATTCACCCCTCCACTTT. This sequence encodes CASSQPTGGNNSPLHF.

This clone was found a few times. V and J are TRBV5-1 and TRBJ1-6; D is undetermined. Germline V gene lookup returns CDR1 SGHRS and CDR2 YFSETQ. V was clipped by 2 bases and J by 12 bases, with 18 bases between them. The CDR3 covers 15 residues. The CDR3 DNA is TGCGCCAGCAGCTTAGCCCCAAGCCAGGCCAGACCCCTCCACTTT. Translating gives CASSLAPSQARPLHF. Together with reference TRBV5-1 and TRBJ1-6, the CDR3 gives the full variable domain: KAGVTQTPRYLIKTRGQQVTLSCSPISGHRSVSWYQQTPGQGLQFLFEYFSETQRNKGNFPGRFSGRQFSNSRSEMNVSTLELGDSALYLCASSLAPSQARPLHFGNGTRLTVT.

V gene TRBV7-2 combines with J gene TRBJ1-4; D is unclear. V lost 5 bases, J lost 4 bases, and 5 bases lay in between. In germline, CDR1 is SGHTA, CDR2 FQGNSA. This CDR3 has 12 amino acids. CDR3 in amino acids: CASSHGNEKLFF. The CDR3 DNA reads TGTGCCAGCAGCCACGGTAATGAAAAACTGTTTTTT.

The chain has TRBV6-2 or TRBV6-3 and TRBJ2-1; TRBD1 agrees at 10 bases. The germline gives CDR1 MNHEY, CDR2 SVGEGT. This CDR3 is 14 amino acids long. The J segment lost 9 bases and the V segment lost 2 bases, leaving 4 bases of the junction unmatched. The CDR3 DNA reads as TGTGCCAGCAGTTACGGGGACAGGGGATCTGAGCAGTTCTTC. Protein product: CASSYGDRGSEQFF.

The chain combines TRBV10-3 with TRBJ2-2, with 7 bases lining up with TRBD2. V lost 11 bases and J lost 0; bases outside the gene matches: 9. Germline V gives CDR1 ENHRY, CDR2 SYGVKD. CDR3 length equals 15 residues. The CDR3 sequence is CAVHPSGANTGELFF. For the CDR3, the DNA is TGTGCCGTCCACCCTAGCGGTGCGAACACCGGGGAGCTGTTTTTT.

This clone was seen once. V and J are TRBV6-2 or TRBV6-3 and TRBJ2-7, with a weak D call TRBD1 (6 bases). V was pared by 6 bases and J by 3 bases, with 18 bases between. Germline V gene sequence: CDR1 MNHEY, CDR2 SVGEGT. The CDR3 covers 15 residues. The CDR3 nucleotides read TGTGCCAGCAGCGAAAGAAACAGGGTGGACTACGAGCAGTACTTC. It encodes CASSERNRVDYEQYF.

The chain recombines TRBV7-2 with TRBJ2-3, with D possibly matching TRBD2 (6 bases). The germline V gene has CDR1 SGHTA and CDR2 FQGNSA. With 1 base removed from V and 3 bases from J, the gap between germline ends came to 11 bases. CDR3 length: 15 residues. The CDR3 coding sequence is TGTGCCAGCAGCTTAGGGCTAGCGAGGACAGATACGCAGTATTTT. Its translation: CASSLGLARTDTQYF.

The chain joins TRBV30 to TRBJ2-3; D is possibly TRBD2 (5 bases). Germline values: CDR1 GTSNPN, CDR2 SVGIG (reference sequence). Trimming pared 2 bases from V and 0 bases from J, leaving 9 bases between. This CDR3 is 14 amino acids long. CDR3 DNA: TGTGCCTGGAGTACCGGACTGAGCACAGATACGCAGTATTTT. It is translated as CAWSTGLSTDTQYF.

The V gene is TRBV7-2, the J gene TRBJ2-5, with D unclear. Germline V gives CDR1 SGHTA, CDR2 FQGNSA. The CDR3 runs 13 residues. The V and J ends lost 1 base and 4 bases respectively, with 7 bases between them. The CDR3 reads CASSLGVRETQYF. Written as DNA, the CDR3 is TGTGCCAGCAGCTTAGGCGTCCGAGAGACCCAGTACTTC.

CDR3 amino acids: CASSPSQYF. For the CDR3, the DNA is TGTGCCAGCAGTCCGTCGCAGTACTTC. The chain couples TRBV27 to TRBJ2-7; unclear D gene. Germline V CDR1 and CDR2: MNHEY, SMNVEV (reference sequence). Trimming pared 5 bases from V and 9 bases from J, leaving 5 bases between. The CDR3 length is 9 residues.

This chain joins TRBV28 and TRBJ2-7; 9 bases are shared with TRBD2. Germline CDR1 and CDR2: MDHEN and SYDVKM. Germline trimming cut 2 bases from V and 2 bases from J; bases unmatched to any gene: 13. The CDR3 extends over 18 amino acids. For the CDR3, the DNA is TGTGCCAGCAGTTTACGTTACGGGGGGACTAGCCGAGCCTACGAGCAGTACTTC. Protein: CASSLRYGGTSRAYEQYF.